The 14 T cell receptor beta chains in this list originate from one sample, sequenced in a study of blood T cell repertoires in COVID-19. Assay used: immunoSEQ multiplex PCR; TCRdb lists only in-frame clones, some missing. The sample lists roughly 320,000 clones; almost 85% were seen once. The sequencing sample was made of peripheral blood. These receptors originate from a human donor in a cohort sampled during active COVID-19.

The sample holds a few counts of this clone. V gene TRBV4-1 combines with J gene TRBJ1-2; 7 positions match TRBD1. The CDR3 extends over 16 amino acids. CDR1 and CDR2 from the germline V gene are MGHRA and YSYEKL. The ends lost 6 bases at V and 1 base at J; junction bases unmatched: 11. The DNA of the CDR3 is TGCGCCAGCAGGTCTACTGGACAGGCGGTTAACTATGGCTACACCTTC. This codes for CASRSTGQAVNYGYTF.

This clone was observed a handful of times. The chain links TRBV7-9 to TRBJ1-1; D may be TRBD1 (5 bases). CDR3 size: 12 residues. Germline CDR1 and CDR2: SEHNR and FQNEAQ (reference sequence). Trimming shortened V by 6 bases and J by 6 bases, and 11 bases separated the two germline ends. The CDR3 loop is CASRQQVSEAFF. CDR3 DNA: TGTGCCAGCAGACAACAGGTTTCTGAAGCTTTCTTT.

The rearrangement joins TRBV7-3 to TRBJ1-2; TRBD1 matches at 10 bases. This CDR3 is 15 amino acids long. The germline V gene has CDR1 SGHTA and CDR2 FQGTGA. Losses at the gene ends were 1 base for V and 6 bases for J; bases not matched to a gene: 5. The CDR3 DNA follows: TGTGCCAGCAGCTTAAGGCCGGGACAGGGGAATGGCTACACCTTC. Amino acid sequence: CASSLRPGQGNGYTF. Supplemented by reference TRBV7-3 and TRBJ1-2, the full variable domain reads GAGVSQTPSNKVTEKGKYVELRCDPISGHTALYWYRQSLGQGPEFLIYFQGTGAADDSGLPNDRFFAVRPEGSVSTLKIQRTERGDSAVYLCASSLRPGQGNGYTFGSGTRLTVV.

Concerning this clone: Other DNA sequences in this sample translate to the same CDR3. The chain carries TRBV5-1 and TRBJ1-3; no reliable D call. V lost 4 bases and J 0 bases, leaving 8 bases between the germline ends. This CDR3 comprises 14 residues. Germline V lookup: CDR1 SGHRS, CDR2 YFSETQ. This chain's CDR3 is CASSLGHSGNTIYF. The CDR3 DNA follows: TGCGCCAGCAGCCTCGGTCACTCTGGAAACACCATATATTTT.

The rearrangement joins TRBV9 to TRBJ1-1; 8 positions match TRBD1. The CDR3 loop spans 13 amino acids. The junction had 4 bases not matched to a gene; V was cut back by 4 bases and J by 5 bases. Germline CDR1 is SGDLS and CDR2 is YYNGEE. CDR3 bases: TGTGCCAGCAGCAAACAGGGGGGGACTGAAGCTTTCTTT. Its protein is CASSKQGGTEAFF.

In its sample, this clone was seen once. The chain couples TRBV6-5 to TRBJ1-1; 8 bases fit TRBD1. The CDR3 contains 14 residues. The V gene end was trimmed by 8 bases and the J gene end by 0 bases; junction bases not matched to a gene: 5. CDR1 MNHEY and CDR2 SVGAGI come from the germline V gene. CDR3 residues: CASSLQGVNTEAFF. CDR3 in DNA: TGTGCCAGCTCATTACAGGGGGTGAACACTGAAGCTTTCTTT.

CDR3 in DNA: TGTGCCAGTAGTATGAGGATTCGGGAGCAGTACTTC. Residues: CASSMRIREQYF. The V call is TRBV19, the J call TRBJ2-7; D uncertain. The ends were cut back, 3 bases at V and 7 bases at J, with 10 bases in the middle. The CDR3 extends over 12 amino acids. Germline-derived CDR1 and CDR2 are LNHDA and SQIVND (reference sequence). The whole variable domain, filled in from reference TRBV19 and TRBJ2-7, reads DGGITQSPKYLFRKEGQNVTLSCEQNLNHDAMYWYRQDPGQGLRLIYYSQIVNDFQKGDIAEGYSVSREKKESFPLTVTSAQKNPTAFYLCASSMRIREQYFGPGTRLTVT.

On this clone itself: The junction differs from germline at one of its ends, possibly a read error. CDR3 in DNA: TGTGCTAGTGGTTTGGTACCGGGACAACGTATCTTC. This translates into CASGLVPGQRIF. The V and J genes are TRBV12-5 and TRBJ2-1; the D gene is possibly TRBD1 (6 bases). Germline V lookup: CDR1 LGHNT, CDR2 FRNRAP. The length of the CDR3 is 12 residues.

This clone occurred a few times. CDR3 region: CASSAVGHRNQPQHF. The DNA for the CDR3 is TGTGCCAGCAGTGCAGTCGGACACCGGAATCAGCCCCAGCATTTT. The chain recombines TRBV2 with TRBJ1-5; D might be TRBD1 (5 bases). CDR1 is SNHLY, CDR2 FYNNEI, per germline. Trimming removed 4 bases at V and 4 bases at J, with 14 bases between. The CDR3 is made up of 15 amino acids. The full variable domain, with the rest looked up from reference TRBV2 and TRBJ1-5, is EPEVTQTPSHQVTQMGQEVILRCVPISNHLYFYWYRQILGQKVEFLVSFYNNEISEKSEIFDDQFSVERPDGSNFTLKIRSTKLEDSAMYFCASSAVGHRNQPQHFGDGTRLSIL.

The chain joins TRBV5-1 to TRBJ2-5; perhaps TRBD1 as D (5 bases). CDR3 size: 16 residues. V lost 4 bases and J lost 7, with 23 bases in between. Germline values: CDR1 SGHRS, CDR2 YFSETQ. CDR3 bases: TGCGCCAGCAGCGAGACTGATAAGGGGTATGATGGGACCCAGTACTTC. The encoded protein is CASSETDKGYDGTQYF.

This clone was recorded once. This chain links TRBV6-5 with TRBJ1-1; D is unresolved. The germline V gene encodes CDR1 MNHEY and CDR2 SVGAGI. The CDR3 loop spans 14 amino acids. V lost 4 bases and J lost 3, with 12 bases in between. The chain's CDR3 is CASSSNGQYTEAFF. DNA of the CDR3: TGTGCCAGCAGTTCCAATGGGCAGTACACTGAAGCTTTCTTT.

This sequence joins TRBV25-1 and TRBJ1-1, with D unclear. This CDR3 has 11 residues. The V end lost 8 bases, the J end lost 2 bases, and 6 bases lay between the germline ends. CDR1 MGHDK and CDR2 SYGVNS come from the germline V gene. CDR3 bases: TGTGCCAGCTTAGCAAACACTGAAGCTTTCTTT. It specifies CASLANTEAFF.

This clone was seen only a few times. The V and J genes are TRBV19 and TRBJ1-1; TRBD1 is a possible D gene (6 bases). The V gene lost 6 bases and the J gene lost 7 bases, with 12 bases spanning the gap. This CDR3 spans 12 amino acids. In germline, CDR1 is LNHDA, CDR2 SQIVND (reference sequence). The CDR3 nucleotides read TGTGCCAGTAGCATGAGGGGACATGAAGCTTTCTTT. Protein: CASSMRGHEAFF.

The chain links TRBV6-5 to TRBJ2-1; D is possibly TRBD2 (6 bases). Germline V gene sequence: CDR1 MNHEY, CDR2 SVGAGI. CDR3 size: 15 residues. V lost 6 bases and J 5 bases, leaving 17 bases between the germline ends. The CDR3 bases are TGTGCCAGCAGCTCATCCGGGACTCCAGACAATGAGCAGTTCTTC. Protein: CASSSSGTPDNEQFF.